These 8 T cell receptor beta chains were sequenced from one sample in a study of T cells in Graves' hyperthyroidism and ophthalmopathy. TCR beta CDR3 sequences were amplified from RNA transcripts. TCR CDR3 underwent first-round RT-PCR with the HTBI primer set. TCRdb fed the multiplex PCR reads into MiXCR, producing one record per CDR3 protein. Of about 520,000 distinct CDR3 sequences in the sample, 24% were seen once. The material sequenced was blood. These receptors all come from a woman in her 30s with Graves' ophthalmopathy.

This clonotype was recorded many times. The rearrangement uses TRBV27 and TRBJ1-1; the D is unclear. The CDR3 loop spans 14 amino acids. Trimming cost V 4 bases and J 5 bases, with 14 bases left between them. From germline, CDR1 is MNHEY and CDR2 SMNVEV (reference sequence). CDR3 DNA: TGTGCCAGCAGTTCCCTTTACAGCGGGACTGAAGCTTTCTTT. Its translation is CASSSLYSGTEAFF.

This clonotype was observed a handful of times. The chain carries TRBV27 and TRBJ2-7, with D uncertain. V dropped 2 bases and J dropped 0 bases, with 11 bases sitting between them. The CDR3 is made up of 15 amino acids. CDR1 is MNHEY and CDR2 is SMNVEV in the germline V gene (reference sequence). The CDR3 sequence: CASSLKGLSSYEQYF. In DNA form, the CDR3 reads TGTGCCAGCAGTTTAAAGGGTCTGAGCTCCTACGAGCAGTACTTC.

This clonotype was recorded a few times. The chain is built from TRBV7-8 and TRBJ2-5; D unclear. The V gene lost 0 bases and the J gene lost 5 bases, with 13 bases spanning the gap. CDR1 is SGHVS and CDR2 is FQNEAQ in the germline V gene. This CDR3 region has 15 residues. DNA for the CDR3: TGTGCCAGCAGCTTAGCCCAGACCCGAGGCGAGACCCAGTACTTC. This sequence encodes CASSLAQTRGETQYF.

This clonotype was picked up many times. J is TRBJ1-1 and V is TRBV20-1, with unresolved D. The germline V gene encodes CDR1 DFQATT and CDR2 SNEGSKA (reference sequence). Between the trimmed V and J ends, which lost 0 bases and 6 bases, there was a span of 14 bases. The CDR3 extends over 14 amino acids. CDR3 sequence: CSAREPQEGAEAFF. The CDR3, as DNA: TGCAGTGCTAGAGAGCCCCAGGAGGGCGCTGAAGCTTTCTTT.

This clonotype occurred many times. This chain joins TRBV4-1 and TRBJ2-7; 7 nucleotides align to TRBD2. This CDR3 is built from 13 residues. V dropped 2 bases and J dropped 6; count of bases not matched to a gene: 4. Germline V gene sequence: CDR1 MGHRA, CDR2 YSYEKL. CDR3 DNA: TGCGCCAGCAGCCAACGGGGGGAGATCGAGCAGTACTTC. This translates into CASSQRGEIEQYF.

This clonotype was picked up many times. The chain couples TRBV30 to TRBJ1-5, with a weak D call TRBD1 (6 bases). Germline V gene lookup returns CDR1 GTSNPN and CDR2 SVGIG (reference sequence). The CDR3 has 13 amino acids. V lost 2 bases to trimming and J lost 4 bases, with 9 bases between them. CDR3 sequence: CAWSTRGNQPQHF. The CDR3 nucleotides read TGTGCCTGGAGTACCAGGGGTAATCAGCCCCAGCATTTT.

This clonotype appeared many times. V and J are TRBV5-1 and TRBJ2-7; no definite D call. This CDR3 is built from 14 residues. Germline assignment: CDR1 SGHRS and CDR2 YFSETQ. V dropped 4 bases and J dropped 0 bases, with 11 bases sitting between them. The CDR3 protein is CASSLDGSSYEQYF. DNA for the CDR3: TGCGCCAGCAGCCTTGACGGTAGCTCCTACGAGCAGTACTTC. The variable domain in full, with the rest retrieved from reference TRBV5-1 and TRBJ2-7, is KAGVTQTPRYLIKTRGQQVTLSCSPISGHRSVSWYQQTPGQGLQFLFEYFSETQRNKGNFPGRFSGRQFSNSRSEMNVSTLELGDSALYLCASSLDGSSYEQYFGPGTRLTVT.

V and J are TRBV20-1 and TRBJ1-1, with 7 bases aligning to TRBD1. CDR3 length equals 14 residues. Looked up from germline, CDR1 is DFQATT and CDR2 is SNEGSKA (reference sequence). The V gene end was trimmed by 3 bases and the J gene end by 0 bases; junction bases not matched to a gene: 4. CDR3 nucleotides: TGCAGTGCTAGCAGGGACAGTATGAACACTGAAGCTTTCTTT. It translates to CSASRDSMNTEAFF.